Following are 17 T cell receptor beta chains from one sample sequenced in a study of cytomegalovirus exposure and HLA in healthy donors. PCR employed 60 Vbeta and 13 Jbeta primers. The table came from immunoSEQ multiplex PCR; TCRdb's copy has only in-frame clones and leaves some out. This table lists around 200,000 clones. Specimen: PBMCs. These receptor sequences come from a girl aged 2 to 10 in good health and CMV-seropositive.

V gene TRBV2 combines with J gene TRBJ2-5, with D possibly TRBD2 on 5 matching bases. V shed 3 bases and J shed 7 bases, with 21 bases lying between them. The CDR3 is made up of 16 amino acids. Germline assignment: CDR1 SNHLY and CDR2 FYNNEI. CDR3 region: CASSDWTPGGFATQYF. CDR3 in DNA: TGTGCCAGCAGTGACTGGACTCCCGGTGGGTTCGCGACCCAGTACTTC. Supplemented by reference TRBV2 and TRBJ2-5, the full variable domain reads EPEVTQTPSHQVTQMGQEVILRCVPISNHLYFYWYRQILGQKVEFLVSFYNNEISEKSEIFDDQFSVERPDGSNFTLKIRSTKLEDSAMYFCASSDWTPGGFATQYFGPGTRLLVL.

V and J are TRBV2 and TRBJ1-4; perhaps TRBD1 as D (6 bases). Per germline, CDR1 SNHLY and CDR2 FYNNEI. The CDR3 has 15 amino acids. V lost 2 bases and J lost 4, with 11 bases in between. The CDR3 DNA sequence: TGTGCCAGCAGTGAAATGGCAGGGGTTAATGAAAAACTGTTTTTT. It specifies CASSEMAGVNEKLFF.

The V call is TRBV10-3, the J call TRBJ2-7, with 9 nucleotides matching TRBD1. The CDR3 is made up of 14 amino acids. Germline V CDR1 and CDR2: ENHRY, SYGVKD. Losses at the gene ends were 11 bases for V and 6 bases for J; bases not matched to a gene: 14. Here the CDR3 DNA reads TGTGCCTCCCACCCGGGACAGGGATTTCGCGAGCAGTACTTC. It translates to CASHPGQGFREQYF.

This chain uses TRBV6-4 with TRBJ1-6, with D unresolved. CDR3 size: 14 residues. V lost 3 bases to trimming and J lost 6 bases, with 9 bases between them. Per the germline V gene, CDR1 is MRHNA and CDR2 is SNTAGT. The CDR3 bases are TGTGCCAGCAGTGAAGAGGGAGGTAATTCACCCCTCCACTTT. Its translation is CASSEEGGNSPLHF.

The V gene is TRBV25-1, the J gene TRBJ2-7; D might be TRBD1 (5 bases). Germline CDR1 reads MGHDK; CDR2 reads SYGVNS. This CDR3 comprises 15 residues. V shed 2 bases and J shed 0 bases, with 11 bases lying between them. CDR3 DNA: TGTGCCAGCAGTGAAAGTAGGGGTTACTCCTACGAGCAGTACTTC. This translates into CASSESRGYSYEQYF.

The genes are TRBV5-4 and TRBJ2-3, with TRBD2 matching over 9 bases. Looked up from germline, CDR1 is SGHNT and CDR2 is YYREEE (reference sequence). This CDR3 has 16 residues. The junction had 10 bases not matched to a gene; V was cut back by 4 bases and J by 4 bases. The CDR3 protein is CASSESRLAGSDTQYF. Here the CDR3 DNA reads TGTGCCAGCAGCGAAAGTCGGCTAGCGGGGTCAGATACGCAGTATTTT. The variable domain in full, completed from reference TRBV5-4 and TRBJ2-3, reads ETGVTQSPTHLIKTRGQQVTLRCSSQSGHNTVSWYQQALGQGPQFIFQYYREEENGRGNFPPRFSGLQFPNYSSELNVNALELDDSALYLCASSESRLAGSDTQYFGPGTRLTVL.

The chain is built from TRBV10-2 and TRBJ1-4; possible D gene TRBD1, 5 bases. Germline assignment: CDR1 WSHSY and CDR2 SAAADI. CDR3 length: 14 residues. The V end was cut by 4 bases, the J end by 8 bases, with 14 bases between. The CDR3 bases are TGCGCCAGCAGTGGAGAGGGGACTACCGAAAAACTGTTTTTT. Residues: CASSGEGTTEKLFF.

CDR3 nucleotide sequence: TGTGCCAGCAGTTACTCTCGGACAGGTGGCTATGGCTACACCTTC. This translates into CASSYSRTGGYGYTF. The genes are TRBV6-5 and TRBJ1-2, with 7 bases matching TRBD1. V shed 0 bases and J 4 bases; nucleotides not matched to a gene: 5. Per the germline V gene, CDR1 is MNHEY and CDR2 is SVGAGI. This CDR3 is built from 15 residues.

V gene TRBV6-6 combines with J gene TRBJ1-5; 9 positions match TRBD1. The CDR3 is 14 residues long. Germline V CDR1 and CDR2: MNHNY, SVGAGI (reference sequence). The V gene end was trimmed by 4 bases and the J gene end by 7 bases; junction bases not matched to a gene: 5. Written as DNA, the CDR3 is TGTGCCAGCAGTTCCCCGGACAGGGGACAGCCCCAGCATTTT. Translated, it gives CASSSPDRGQPQHF.

The chain links TRBV7-2 to TRBJ1-3; D is undetermined. The CDR3 is made up of 15 amino acids. Germline CDR1 reads SGHTA; CDR2 reads FQGNSA. V was cut by 1 base and J by 2 bases, with 9 bases left in between. The CDR3 sequence is CASSLEWEPGNTIYF. The CDR3 nucleotides read TGTGCCAGCAGCTTAGAATGGGAGCCTGGAAACACCATATATTTT.

The chain joins TRBV6-5 to TRBJ2-4; D unresolved. The CDR3 consists of 15 residues. CDR1 and CDR2 from the germline V gene are MNHEY and SVGAGI. V was pared by 7 bases and J by 0 bases, with 13 bases between. The CDR3, as DNA: TGTGCCAGCACCCCGACACAGCTAGCCAAAAACATTCAGTACTTC. This translates into CASTPTQLAKNIQYF.

V gene TRBV7-9 combines with J gene TRBJ1-1; tentatively, D is TRBD1 (5 bases). The CDR3 is made up of 15 amino acids. Trimming took 5 bases from V and 3 from J, leaving 16 bases between them. The germline V gene has CDR1 SEHNR and CDR2 FQNEAQ (reference sequence). Here the CDR3 reads CASSPQGASDTEAFF. The CDR3 DNA follows: TGTGCCAGCAGCCCCCAAGGGGCATCAGACACTGAAGCTTTCTTT.

V gene TRBV30 combines with J gene TRBJ2-5, with 9 bases matching TRBD1. CDR1 is GTSNPN, CDR2 SVGIG, per germline (reference sequence). This CDR3 spans 14 amino acids. V dropped 3 bases and J dropped 4; count of bases not matched to a gene: 6. The CDR3 DNA sequence: TGTGCCTGGAGGGGACAGGGTGCGGGAGAGACCCAGTACTTC. The encoded protein is CAWRGQGAGETQYF.

Here the CDR3 DNA reads TGCGCCAGCAGCCAAGCCAGGGCCTACGGAGCCCAGCATTTT. Its translation: CASSQARAYGAQHF. This chain joins TRBV4-1 and TRBJ1-5; D is perhaps TRBD1 (5 bases). Germline lookup yields CDR1 MGHRA and CDR2 YSYEKL. V lost 1 base and J 11 bases, leaving 15 bases between the germline ends. This CDR3 is 14 amino acids long.

This chain connects TRBV5-4 to TRBJ2-5; tentatively, D is TRBD1 (5 bases). The CDR3 runs to 14 residues. Trimming took 1 base from V and 1 from J, leaving 8 bases between them. CDR1 is SGHNT, CDR2 YYREEE, per germline (reference sequence). CDR3 in DNA: TGTGCCAGCAGCTTGAGACAGATCCAAGAGACCCAGTACTTC. It codes for CASSLRQIQETQYF.

The V gene is TRBV5-4, the J gene TRBJ2-7; D is possibly TRBD1 (5 bases). Looked up from germline, CDR1 is SGHNT and CDR2 is YYREEE (reference sequence). The CDR3 has 13 residues. The V end was cut by 4 bases, the J end by 5 bases, with 13 bases between. The CDR3 DNA is TGTGCCAGCAGCGGGGCAATCTTCGACGAGCAGTACTTC. Residues: CASSGAIFDEQYF. The whole variable domain, remainder taken from reference TRBV5-4 and TRBJ2-7, is ETGVTQSPTHLIKTRGQQVTLRCSSQSGHNTVSWYQQALGQGPQFIFQYYREEENGRGNFPPRFSGLQFPNYSSELNVNALELDDSALYLCASSGAIFDEQYFGPGTRLTVT.

The chain has TRBV5-6 and TRBJ2-5, with 7 bases lining up with TRBD1. The J call may be faulty, since TRBJ2-7 better matches the DNA end. CDR1 SGHDT and CDR2 YYEEEE come from the germline V gene. This CDR3 has 13 residues. CDR3 region: CASSLGQSYEQYF. The CDR3 DNA reads TGTGCCAGCAGCCTGGGACAGTCCTACGAGCAGTACTTC.